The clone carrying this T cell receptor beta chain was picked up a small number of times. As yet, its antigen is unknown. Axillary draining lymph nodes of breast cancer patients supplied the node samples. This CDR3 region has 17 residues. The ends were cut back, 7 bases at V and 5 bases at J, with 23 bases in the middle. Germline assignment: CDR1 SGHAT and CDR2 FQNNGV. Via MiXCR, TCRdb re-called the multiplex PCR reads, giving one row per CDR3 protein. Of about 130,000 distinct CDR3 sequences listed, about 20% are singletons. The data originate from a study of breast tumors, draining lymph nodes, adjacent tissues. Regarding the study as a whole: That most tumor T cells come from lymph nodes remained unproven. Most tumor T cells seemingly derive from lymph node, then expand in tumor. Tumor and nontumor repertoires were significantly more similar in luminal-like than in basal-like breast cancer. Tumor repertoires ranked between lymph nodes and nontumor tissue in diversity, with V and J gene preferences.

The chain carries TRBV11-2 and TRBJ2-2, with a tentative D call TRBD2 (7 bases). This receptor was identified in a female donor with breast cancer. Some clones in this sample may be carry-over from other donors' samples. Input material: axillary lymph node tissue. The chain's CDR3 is CASNSLRGLGFTGELFF. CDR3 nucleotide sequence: TGTGCCAGCAACTCTTTGCGGGGGCTTGGGTTTACCGGGGAGCTGTTTTTT.